The sequence of this T cell receptor (beta chain) was determined in a study of graft-versus-host responses after intestinal transplantation. The ends were cut back, 0 bases at V and 9 bases at J, with 16 bases in the middle. This CDR3 has 15 residues. Germline CDR1 SGDLS, CDR2 YYNGEE. Sequenced by immunoSEQ multiplex PCR; TCRdb stores in-frame clones only, minus some. Altogether roughly 64,000 clones are present, approximately 90% being singletons, with the ten largest covering roughly 1.6%. Of note for this clone: The antigen is undetermined.

The receptor was isolated from a human donor who was the organ donor for an intestinal transplant. V and J are TRBV9 and TRBJ2-1, with D uncertain. The sample consisted of unstimulated CD8+ T cells sorted from spleen or lymph node cells, taken before transplant. The CDR3 reads CASSVGSGVWSEQFF. In DNA form, the CDR3 reads TGTGCCAGCAGCGTAGGGTCCGGAGTTTGGAGTGAGCAGTTCTTC.